The 28 T cell receptor beta chains below were found in one sample sequenced in a study of blood T cell repertoires in COVID-19. Sequenced by immunoSEQ multiplex PCR; TCRdb stores in-frame clones only, minus some. The sample records around 55,000 clones, 80% to 85% being singletons. The sample was peripheral blood. All receptors derive from a human donor in a cohort sampled during active or convalescent COVID-19.

This clone appeared once. The rearrangement joins TRBV7-2 to TRBJ1-2, with D uncertain. Germline V gene data show CDR1 as SGHTA and CDR2 as FQGNSA. The ends were cut back, 5 bases at V and 3 bases at J, with 10 bases in the middle. The CDR3 has 13 residues. The chain's CDR3 is CASSTRGDYGYTF. Here the CDR3 DNA reads TGTGCCAGCAGCACTCGAGGAGACTATGGCTACACCTTC.

Here the CDR3 reads CASSIQAGDEQYF. The DNA for the CDR3 is TGTGCCAGTAGTATTCAAGCGGGGGACGAGCAGTACTTC. The chain joins TRBV19 to TRBJ2-7; 8 bases align to TRBD2. Germline CDR1 and CDR2: LNHDA and SQIVND (reference sequence). Trimming took 3 bases from V and 5 from J; bases not matched to a gene: 3. There are 13 residues in the CDR3.

This sequence joins TRBV2 and TRBJ1-1; possibly TRBD1 for D (6 bases). Germline loops: CDR1 SNHLY, CDR2 FYNNEI. Trimming shortened V by 6 bases and J by 3 bases, and 17 bases separated the two germline ends. CDR3 length: 15 residues. CDR3 bases: TGTGCCAGCAGACCTAGACAGGATCGGTACACTGAAGCTTTCTTT. It translates to CASRPRQDRYTEAFF.

This clone was counted once. The chain recombines TRBV18 with TRBJ2-1, with 12 bases matching TRBD2. Germline lookup yields CDR1 KGHSH and CDR2 LQKENI. There are 15 residues in the CDR3. V was clipped by 3 bases and J by 7 bases; unmatched bases: 4. This CDR3 is CASSPRTSGENEQFF. DNA of the CDR3: TGTGCCAGCTCACCCAGGACTAGCGGGGAGAATGAGCAGTTCTTC.

CDR3 bases: TGTGCCAGCAGCTTAGGTTCTAGCGGGAGTTACGAGCAGTACTTC. Translating it yields CASSLGSSGSYEQYF. This chain joins TRBV7-2 and TRBJ2-7; 10 bases are a match to TRBD2. Per the germline V gene, CDR1 is SGHTA and CDR2 is FQGNSA. The CDR3 has 15 amino acids. V trimming: 1 base; J trimming: 4 bases; junction bases outside the gene matches: 4.

This clone appeared a single time. CDR3: CATSDPGREQFF. CDR3 DNA sequence: TGTGCCACCAGTGATCCAGGCAGGGAGCAGTTCTTC. The chain has TRBV24-1 and TRBJ2-1; D is ambiguous. CDR3 length: 12 amino acids. The V gene's germline CDR1 is KGHDR and CDR2 SFDVKD. The V end was cut by 3 bases, the J end by 10 bases, with 9 bases between.

This clone is a singleton in its sample. The chain recombines TRBV4-2 with TRBJ1-3; D remains unclear. The CDR3 sequence is 14 residues long. Germline-derived CDR1 and CDR2 are LGHNA and YNFKEQ. V was trimmed by 1 base and J by 0 bases, leaving 4 bases between them. The CDR3 is CASSQAGSGNTIYF. The CDR3 DNA follows: TGTGCCAGCAGCCAAGCAGGCTCTGGAAACACCATATATTTT.

V gene TRBV7-2 combines with J gene TRBJ2-3; 7 nucleotides agree with TRBD2. After removal of 5 bases from V and 0 bases from J, the junction contained 2 bases not matched to a gene. CDR3 length: 14 residues. CDR1 SGHTA and CDR2 FQGNSA come from the germline V gene. For the CDR3, the DNA is TGTGCCAGCAGCCGCGGGGGTAGCACAGATACGCAGTATTTT. This gives the protein CASSRGGSTDTQYF.

In DNA, the CDR3 is TGTGCCAGCTCACCACCGGGCCCGACTAGGGACGAGCAGTACTTC. It translates to CASSPPGPTRDEQYF. This rearrangement joins TRBV18 to TRBJ2-7, with a possible D match to TRBD2 (6 bases). V lost 0 bases and J 5 bases, leaving 14 bases between the germline ends. The CDR3 runs 15 residues. CDR1 and CDR2 (germline): KGHSH, LQKENI.

This chain joins TRBV3-1 (or the pseudogene TRBV3-2) and TRBJ2-5; 9 positions match TRBD2. V was pared by 1 base and J by 5 bases, with 5 bases of the junction left unmatched. Per germline, CDR1 LGHDT and CDR2 YNNKEL (reference sequence). This CDR3 contains 15 residues. Written as DNA, the CDR3 is TGTGCCAGCAGCCAAGGTACTAGCGGGTTGGAGACCCAGTACTTC. It specifies CASSQGTSGLETQYF.

This clone has more than one count but fewer than ten. The chain has TRBV29-1 and TRBJ2-3; the match to TRBD2 covers 7 bases. CDR3 length equals 14 residues. V dropped 6 bases and J dropped 3; count of bases not matched to a gene: 9. Germline lookup yields CDR1 SQVTM and CDR2 ANQGSEA. The CDR3 sequence: CSVAWGGITDTQYF. The DNA of the CDR3 is TGCAGCGTCGCGTGGGGGGGTATAACAGATACGCAGTATTTT.

This chain connects TRBV15 to TRBJ1-5; 7 positions agree with TRBD1. This CDR3 spans 15 amino acids. V shed 3 bases and J 1 base; nucleotides not matched to a gene: 3. CDR1 LNHNV and CDR2 YYDKDF come from the germline V gene (reference sequence). This chain's CDR3 is CATSRAGGSNQPQHF. The CDR3 DNA sequence: TGTGCCACCAGCAGGGCAGGGGGAAGCAATCAGCCCCAGCATTTT.

This rearrangement joins TRBV4-2 to TRBJ2-3; TRBD2 matches 11 bases. The V gene's germline CDR1 is LGHNA and CDR2 YNFKEQ. The CDR3 covers 16 residues. V was pared by 0 bases and J by 2 bases, with 1 base of the junction left unmatched. CDR3 DNA sequence: TGTGCCAGCAGCCAAGAACTAGCGGGGGACACAGATACGCAGTATTTT. It codes for CASSQELAGDTDTQYF.

The chain employs TRBV6-2 or TRBV6-3 and TRBJ2-7; 11 bases line up with TRBD2. The germline CDR1 and CDR2 sequences are MNHEY and SVGEGT. Trimming cost V 3 bases and J 0 bases; bases outside gene matches: 4. The CDR3 covers 16 residues. The DNA for the CDR3 is TGTGCCAGCAGTTATAGCGGGGGGGATACCTCCTACGAGCAGTACTTC. Amino acids: CASSYSGGDTSYEQYF.

This sequence joins TRBV13 and TRBJ1-2; 8 bases line up with TRBD1. Trimming took 5 bases from V and 4 from J; bases not matched to a gene: 3. The germline V gene encodes CDR1 PRHDT and CDR2 FYEKMQ (reference sequence). The CDR3 has 13 amino acids. The CDR3 coding sequence is TGTGCCAGCAGCCCCGGGACAGGCTATGGCTACACCTTC. Translated, it gives CASSPGTGYGYTF.

The chain combines TRBV4-2 with TRBJ1-1, with 7 positions matching TRBD1. Germline V CDR1 and CDR2: LGHNA, YNFKEQ. This CDR3 contains 14 residues. Trimming cost V 2 bases and J 4 bases; bases outside gene matches: 4. The CDR3 nucleotides read TGTGCCAGCAGCCAACCCGACAGGGCCACTGAAGCTTTCTTT. This encodes CASSQPDRATEAFF.

This chain uses TRBV27 with TRBJ2-2; the D gene is possibly TRBD1 (5 bases). Deletions cut 7 bases from V and 2 bases from J, with 11 bases between. CDR3 length: 14 residues. The V gene's germline CDR1 is MNHEY and CDR2 SMNVEV (reference sequence). DNA for the CDR3: TGTGCCAGCAACACAGGTTCTAACACCGGGGAGCTGTTTTTT. The encoded protein is CASNTGSNTGELFF.

The V and J genes are TRBV19 and TRBJ2-4; D gene uncertain. Germline CDR1 reads LNHDA; CDR2 reads SQIVND (reference sequence). The V end lost 3 bases, the J end lost 1 base, and 7 bases lay between the germline ends. The length of the CDR3 is 14 residues. The CDR3: CASSIQVAKNIQYF. The CDR3, as DNA: TGTGCCAGTAGTATCCAGGTTGCCAAAAACATTCAGTACTTC.

V usage is TRBV4-1 and J usage is TRBJ2-1; 9 positions match TRBD2. CDR3 length equals 16 residues. The germline gives CDR1 MGHRA, CDR2 YSYEKL. The V segment lost 0 bases and the J segment 8 bases; nucleotides outside the gene matches: 8. The DNA of the CDR3 is TGCGCCAGCAGCCAAGATAGGGCTAGCGGGGTTCATGAGCAGTTCTTC. Translated, it gives CASSQDRASGVHEQFF.

This sequence joins TRBV6-5 and TRBJ2-1, with 9 bases fitting TRBD2. The junction had 6 bases not matched to a gene; V was cut back by 0 bases and J by 9 bases. CDR1 is MNHEY, CDR2 SVGAGI, per germline. The CDR3 is 15 residues long. The CDR3 nucleotides read TGTGCCAGCAGTTACTCCGCGGGGGGGTTAAGTGAGCAGTTCTTC. Residues: CASSYSAGGLSEQFF.

This rearrangement joins TRBV11-3 to TRBJ2-2, with 8 bases matching TRBD1. Germline assignment: CDR1 SGHNT and CDR2 YENEEA. The CDR3 loop spans 17 amino acids. The ends lost 0 bases at V and 4 bases at J; junction bases unmatched: 7. CDR3 nucleotide sequence: TGTGCCAGCAGCTTAGATGCCTGGACAGGGACCACCGGGGAGCTGTTTTTT. Amino acid sequence: CASSLDAWTGTTGELFF. Full variable domain (remainder filled in from reference TRBV11-3 and TRBJ2-2): EAGVVQSPRYKIIEKKQPVAFWCNPISGHNTLYWYLQNLGQGPELLIRYENEEAVDDSQLPKDRFSAERLKGVDSTLKIQPAELGDSAVYLCASSLDAWTGTTGELFFGEGSRLTVL.

DNA for the CDR3: TGTGCCAGCAGCTTCCATCCGTCGGACGGGGCGAACACCGGGGAGCTGTTTTTT. Translation gives CASSFHPSDGANTGELFF. This rearrangement joins TRBV5-5 to TRBJ2-2; tentative D call: TRBD2 (5 bases). Trimming took off 2 bases at V and 0 bases at J, with 17 bases between the two ends. CDR1 and CDR2 (germline): SGHKS, YYEKEE (reference sequence). The CDR3 length is 18 residues.

The CDR3 reads CASSAQGGDYGYTF. The CDR3 coding sequence is TGTGCCAGCAGTGCCCAGGGGGGCGACTATGGCTACACCTTC. The chain has TRBV6-4 and TRBJ1-2, with 7 nucleotides matching TRBD1. Germline-derived CDR1 and CDR2 are MRHNA and SNTAGT. The ends lost 4 bases at V and 3 bases at J; junction bases unmatched: 5. The length of the CDR3 is 14 residues.

The chain carries TRBV2 and TRBJ1-1; possible D gene TRBD1, 5 bases. The CDR3 sequence is 12 residues long. Trimming shortened V by 6 bases and J by 6 bases, and 11 bases separated the two germline ends. From germline, CDR1 is SNHLY and CDR2 FYNNEI. CDR3 sequence reads: CASSLETAEAFF. CDR3 DNA: TGTGCCAGCAGCCTTGAGACAGCTGAAGCTTTCTTT.

This clone was seen just once. The gene calls are TRBV11-3 and TRBJ2-1; TRBD2 matches 11 bases. Germline CDR1 is SGHNT and CDR2 is YENEEA. The CDR3 is 20 amino acids. The ends lost 1 base at V and 4 bases at J; junction bases unmatched: 15. The CDR3 spells CASSLGWAASGGFSYNEQFF. CDR3 nucleotide sequence: TGTGCCAGCAGCTTAGGTTGGGCCGCTAGCGGGGGGTTTTCATACAATGAGCAGTTCTTC.

The V call is TRBV7-2, the J call TRBJ2-7; the D gene is possibly TRBD1 (5 bases). The CDR3 is 14 amino acids. CDR1 is SGHTA, CDR2 FQGNSA, per germline. V was cut by 4 bases and J by 7 bases, with 17 bases left in between. Written as DNA, the CDR3 is TGTGCCAGCAGCTCAGGGCCGAACTTACGAGAGCAGTACTTC. Residues: CASSSGPNLREQYF.

This chain links TRBV6-5 with TRBJ1-2, with 10 bases identical to TRBD1. The germline V gene encodes CDR1 MNHEY and CDR2 SVGAGI. The CDR3 is 14 amino acids. With V trimmed by 5 bases and J by 8 bases, 8 bases remained unmatched. CDR3 residues: CASSNRDRGRGYTF. Here the CDR3 DNA reads TGTGCCAGCAGTAACCGGGACAGGGGCCGCGGCTACACCTTC.

The CDR3 DNA is TGTGCCAGCAGCCAAGATCGAGGGAGGGAAAAACTGTTTTTT. Amino acid sequence: CASSQDRGREKLFF. The chain uses TRBV4-2 and TRBJ1-4; D call uncertain. CDR1 LGHNA and CDR2 YNFKEQ come from the germline V gene. The CDR3 runs to 14 residues. Deletions cut 0 bases from V and 8 bases from J, with 10 bases between.